This T cell receptor beta chain appears in the sequencing data of a study of memory CD4+ T cells and cytomegalovirus serostatus. About the study: This sample comes from healthy Belgian adults, 9 CMV seropositive, under 25 seronegative.

Study-level points and caveats: A US-trained random forest predicted CMV serostatus with median AUC around 0.92.

Single viable CD3+CD4+CD8-CD45RO+ cells were sorted as the memory CD4+ T cells. Germline values: CDR1 SEHNR, CDR2 FQNEAQ (reference sequence). The CDR3 loop spans 15 amino acids. Trimming left V 3 bases short and J 3 bases short, with 12 bases between. For this clone: As yet, its antigen is unknown.

Clones were sequenced by immunoSEQ multiplex PCR, and TCRdb holds only the in-frame ones, with some missing. This repertoire shows 35,000 to 50,000 clones, 65% to 85% found once; its top ten account for 0.55%. This TCR was recovered from an adult in good health and CMV-seronegative. The V gene is TRBV7-9, the J gene TRBJ1-5, with D maybe TRBD1 (5 bases). Sequenced: memory CD4+ T cells from blood. CDR3 amino acids: CASSFGQGVNQPQHF. CDR3 bases: TGTGCCAGCAGCTTCGGGCAGGGAGTCAATCAGCCCCAGCATTTT.